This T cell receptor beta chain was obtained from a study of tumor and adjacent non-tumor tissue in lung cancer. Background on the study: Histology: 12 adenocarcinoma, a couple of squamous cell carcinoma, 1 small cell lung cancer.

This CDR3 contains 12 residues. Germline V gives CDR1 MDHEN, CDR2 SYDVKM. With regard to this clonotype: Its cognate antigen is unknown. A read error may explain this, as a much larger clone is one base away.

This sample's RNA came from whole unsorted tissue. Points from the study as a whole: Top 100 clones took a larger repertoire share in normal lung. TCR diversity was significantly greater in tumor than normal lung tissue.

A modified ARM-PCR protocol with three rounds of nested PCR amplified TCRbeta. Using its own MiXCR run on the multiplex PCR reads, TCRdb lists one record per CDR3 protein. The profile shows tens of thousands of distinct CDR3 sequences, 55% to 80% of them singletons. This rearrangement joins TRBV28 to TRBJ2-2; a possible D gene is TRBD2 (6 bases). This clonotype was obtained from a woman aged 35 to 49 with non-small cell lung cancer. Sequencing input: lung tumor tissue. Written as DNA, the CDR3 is TGTGCCAGCACAATCCAGGGCGGGGTGCTGTTTTTT. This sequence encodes CASTIQGGVLFF.